These 15 T cell receptor beta chains share one sample of origin, sequenced in a study of beta chain features in type 1 diabetes. Since all of the isolated RNA was reverse transcribed, expressed TCRB transcripts were what got sequenced. Generated by immunoSEQ multiplex PCR, the TCRdb table keeps only in-frame clones and is missing some. The sample has more than 150,000 clones, less than 15% seen once. Sequenced: central memory CD4+ T cells from blood. The source of these receptors is a woman between 18 and 29 years old in good health.

This clone was observed a handful of times. V is TRBV5-1 and J is TRBJ2-7; 8 nucleotides line up with TRBD2. The CDR3 is 14 residues long. V was pared by 5 bases and J by 2 bases, with 6 bases of the junction left unmatched. CDR1 SGHRS and CDR2 YFSETQ come from the germline V gene. CDR3 sequence: CASRTREGTYEQYF. In DNA, the CDR3 is TGCGCCAGCAGGACCCGGGAGGGCACCTACGAGCAGTACTTC.

The chain employs TRBV5-1 and TRBJ1-2, with D possibly TRBD1 on 6 matching bases. This CDR3 contains 14 residues. Germline V gene sequence: CDR1 SGHRS, CDR2 YFSETQ. The V end lost 6 bases, the J end lost 4 bases, and 16 bases lay between the germline ends. The CDR3 loop is CASNPDSERYGYTF. The CDR3 nucleotides are TGCGCCAGCAACCCGGACAGCGAGCGCTATGGCTACACCTTC.

In this sample, this clone turned up a few times. The chain links TRBV7-9 to TRBJ1-1; D call uncertain. V was pared by 4 bases and J by 11 bases, with 14 bases between. Germline V gene sequence: CDR1 SEHNR, CDR2 FQNEAQ (reference sequence). The CDR3 is 12 residues long. The CDR3 loop is CASSSLAGWAFF. CDR3 nucleotides: TGTGCCAGCAGCTCATTAGCGGGTTGGGCTTTCTTT.

The rearrangement joins TRBV11-2 to TRBJ2-1; TRBD2 matches 8 bases. V lost 6 bases and J lost 10; bases outside the gene matches: 11. Germline CDR1 SGHAT, CDR2 FQNNGV. CDR3 length: 14 residues. The CDR3: CASRPTGLAREQFF. The CDR3, as DNA: TGTGCCAGCAGACCAACAGGACTAGCCCGCGAGCAGTTCTTC.

This chain links TRBV27 with TRBJ1-1, with D possibly being TRBD1 (5 bases). Trimming shortened V by 6 bases and J by 1 base, and 12 bases separated the two germline ends. CDR3 length: 14 residues. Germline-derived CDR1 and CDR2 are MNHEY and SMNVEV (reference sequence). CDR3 amino acids: CASSRREANTEAFF. For the CDR3, the DNA is TGTGCCAGCAGCCGCAGGGAAGCGAACACTGAAGCTTTCTTT.

This clone was seen only a few times. The V call is TRBV4-1, the J call TRBJ2-5, with TRBD2 matching over 7 bases. The J call may not be correct, given that the DNA end is closer to TRBJ2-7. The germline gives CDR1 MGHRA, CDR2 YSYEKL. The CDR3 spans 16 residues. The CDR3 loop reads CASSPTSAYLSYEQYF. The CDR3 DNA sequence: TGCGCCAGCAGCCCAACTAGCGCATACCTCTCCTACGAGCAGTACTTC.

In DNA, the CDR3 is TGTGCCAGCAGCACCAACTACCAAGAGACCCAGTACTTC. It encodes CASSTNYQETQYF. The chain recombines TRBV7-2 with TRBJ2-5; D remains ambiguous. This CDR3 comprises 13 residues. The V end lost 5 bases, the J end lost 0 bases, and 7 bases lay between the germline ends. The germline gives CDR1 SGHTA, CDR2 FQGNSA.

This clone occurred a few times. The CDR3 loop reads CASSVATGGRGYTF. The CDR3 bases are TGTGCCAGCAGTGTTGCGACAGGGGGCCGTGGCTACACCTTC. This chain connects TRBV6-1 to TRBJ1-2; TRBD1 matches at 10 bases. With 4 bases clipped from V and 7 bases from J, the junction kept 6 bases outside the gene matches. The CDR3 is 14 residues long. Germline lookup yields CDR1 MNHNS and CDR2 SASEGT.

This clone was seen only a few times. The chain employs TRBV9 and TRBJ2-3; possibly TRBD1 for D (6 bases). With 0 bases removed from V and 1 base from J, the gap between germline ends came to 6 bases. The CDR3 totals 14 residues. Germline values: CDR1 SGDLS, CDR2 YYNGEE. The CDR3 bases are TGTGCCAGCAGCGTAGGGACAGGCACAGATACGCAGTATTTT. Protein sequence: CASSVGTGTDTQYF.

This clone appeared once. The genes are TRBV18 and TRBJ2-7, with D perhaps matching TRBD2 (5 bases). Germline V lookup: CDR1 KGHSH, CDR2 LQKENI. V shed 6 bases and J shed 3 bases, with 15 bases lying between them. CDR3 length: 14 amino acids. CDR3 DNA: TGTGCCAGCTCCCGCACGGGGTCCCACTACGAGCAGTACTTC. Its translation is CASSRTGSHYEQYF.

V gene TRBV28 combines with J gene TRBJ2-7, with 7 positions matching TRBD2. Germline loops: CDR1 MDHEN, CDR2 SYDVKM. This CDR3 is 15 amino acids long. The V and J ends lost 5 bases and 0 bases, in that order; junction bases with no gene match: 7. Here the CDR3 DNA reads TGTGCCAGCAGTGCTCCCGGGACTAACTCCTACGAGCAGTACTTC. As protein: CASSAPGTNSYEQYF.

The chain is built from TRBV30 and TRBJ1-1; no firm D call. CDR1 GTSNPN and CDR2 SVGIG come from the germline V gene (reference sequence). The CDR3 sequence is 12 residues long. Trimming pared 4 bases from V and 6 bases from J, leaving 12 bases between. CDR3 region: CAWTAEGPEAFF. The CDR3 DNA reads TGTGCCTGGACGGCTGAGGGCCCTGAAGCTTTCTTT.

This rearrangement joins TRBV18 to TRBJ2-3; perhaps TRBD2 as D (6 bases). Germline CDR1 reads KGHSH; CDR2 reads LQKENI. The CDR3 is made up of 15 amino acids. The ends were cut back, 9 bases at V and 5 bases at J, with 21 bases in the middle. The CDR3 DNA sequence: TGTGCCAGTTCCGTGAGGAGGGGAGAAGTAGATACGCAGTATTTT. Its translation: CASSVRRGEVDTQYF.

The chain recombines TRBV7-2 with TRBJ1-5; D may be TRBD1 (6 bases). Germline lookup yields CDR1 SGHTA and CDR2 FQGNSA. Trimming shortened V by 8 bases and J by 0 bases, and 14 bases separated the two germline ends. This CDR3 is 15 amino acids long. In DNA form, the CDR3 reads TGTGCCAGCCGGGAAGGGGGTTATAGCAATCAGCCCCAGCATTTT. Protein product: CASREGGYSNQPQHF.

The chain uses TRBV5-1 and TRBJ2-2; D is ambiguous. CDR3 length: 14 amino acids. Germline CDR1 is SGHRS and CDR2 is YFSETQ. V lost 4 bases, J lost 0 bases, and 7 bases lay in between. The CDR3 DNA reads as TGCGCCAGCAGCCCCGGTACGAACACCGGGGAGCTGTTTTTT. It specifies CASSPGTNTGELFF.